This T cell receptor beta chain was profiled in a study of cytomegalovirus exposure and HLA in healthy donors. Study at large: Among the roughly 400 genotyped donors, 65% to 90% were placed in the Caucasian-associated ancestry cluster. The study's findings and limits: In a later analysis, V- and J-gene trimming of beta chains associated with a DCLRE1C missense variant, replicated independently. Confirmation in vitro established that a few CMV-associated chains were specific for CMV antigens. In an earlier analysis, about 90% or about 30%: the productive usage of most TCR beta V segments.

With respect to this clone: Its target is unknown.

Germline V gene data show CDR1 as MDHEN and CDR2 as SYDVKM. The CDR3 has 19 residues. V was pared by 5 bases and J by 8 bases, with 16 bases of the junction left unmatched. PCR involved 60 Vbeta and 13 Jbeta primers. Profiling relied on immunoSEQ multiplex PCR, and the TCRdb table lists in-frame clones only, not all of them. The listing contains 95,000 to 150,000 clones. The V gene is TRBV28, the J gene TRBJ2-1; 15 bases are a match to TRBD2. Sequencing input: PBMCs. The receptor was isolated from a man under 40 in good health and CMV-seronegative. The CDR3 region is CASSPAGTSGRSGGYEQFF. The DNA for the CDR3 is TGTGCCAGCAGTCCAGCGGGGACTAGCGGGAGGTCAGGTGGCTATGAGCAGTTCTTC.